The rows below give T cell receptor beta chains drawn from one sample of a study of beta chain features in type 1 diabetes. The repertoire was sequenced with immunoSEQ multiplex PCR; TCRdb's copy has only in-frame clones and lacks some. This table holds approximately 730,000 clones, around 15% found once. The specimen was naive CD4+ T cells from blood. The receptor set was obtained from a man younger than 35 with type 1 diabetes. CDR3s include the opening cysteine and the closing phenylalanine or tryptophan. The D gene is left open where the match is weak. Size values are once, few and many counts, or a class for expanded clones, and some rows have none.

d_gene: NA; abundance: few; j_gene: TRBJ2-1; v_gene: TRBV2; CDR3nt: TGTGCCAGCACAACAGAGAATGAGCAGTTCTTC; CDR3aa: CASTTENEQFF
d_gene: NA; abundance: few; j_gene: TRBJ2-7; v_gene: TRBV19; CDR3nt: TGTGCCAGTAGTCACGGGACCGGAACCTACGAGCAGTACTTC; CDR3aa: CASSHGTGTYEQYF
d_gene: NA; abundance: NA; j_gene: TRBJ1-5; v_gene: TRBV6-6; CDR3nt: TGTGCCAGCAGTTACTCGAGTGGGTCATGGCAGCCCCAGCATTTT; CDR3aa: CASSYSSGSWQPQHF
d_gene: NA; abundance: few; j_gene: TRBJ2-3; v_gene: TRBV9; CDR3nt: TGTGCCAGCAGCGCAAACACAGATACGCAGTATTTT; CDR3aa: CASSANTDTQYF
d_gene: NA; abundance: NA; j_gene: TRBJ1-1; v_gene: TRBV9; CDR3nt: TGTGCCAGCAGCGTGGGGACGGGGTGGCCTCTTGAAGCTTTCTTT; CDR3aa: CASSVGTGWPLEAFF
d_gene: TRBD1; abundance: NA; j_gene: TRBJ2-1; v_gene: TRBV15; CDR3nt: TGTGCCACCAGCAGACAGGGGGCCAACCCCAATGAGCAGTTCTTC; CDR3aa: CATSRQGANPNEQFF
d_gene: TRBD2; abundance: NA; j_gene: TRBJ2-1; v_gene: TRBV13; CDR3nt: TGTGCCAGCAGCCCCCCGACTAGCGGGGGGAAAAATGAGCAGTTCTTC; CDR3aa: CASSPPTSGGKNEQFF
d_gene: NA; abundance: few; j_gene: TRBJ1-1; v_gene: TRBV6-5; CDR3nt: TGTGCCAGCATGACGCCAGCGAACACTGAAGCTTTCTTT; CDR3aa: CASMTPANTEAFF
d_gene: TRBD1; abundance: NA; j_gene: TRBJ1-6; v_gene: TRBV7-9; CDR3nt: TGTGCCAGCAGCCAGGACAGGGGGAATTCACCCCTCCACTTT; CDR3aa: CASSQDRGNSPLHF
d_gene: NA; abundance: NA; j_gene: TRBJ2-5; v_gene: TRBV4-1; CDR3nt: TGCGCCAGCAGCCAATTGTGGGGCGGGGCCCAGTACTTC; CDR3aa: CASSQLWGGAQYF
d_gene: TRBD2; abundance: few; j_gene: TRBJ2-5; v_gene: TRBV2; CDR3nt: TGTGCCAGCAGTGTGGGACTAGAGGAGACCCAGTACTTC; CDR3aa: CASSVGLEETQYF
d_gene: NA; abundance: NA; j_gene: TRBJ2-1; v_gene: TRBV10-3; CDR3nt: TGTGCCATCACCGAGGGTGGGGGCAATGAGCAGTTCTTC; CDR3aa: CAITEGGGNEQFF
d_gene: NA; abundance: few; j_gene: TRBJ1-5; v_gene: TRBV7-2; CDR3nt: TGTGCCAGCAGCTCCCGGGTGTCATGGCCCCAGCATTTT; CDR3aa: CASSSRVSWPQHF
d_gene: NA; abundance: few; j_gene: TRBJ1-1; v_gene: TRBV29-1; CDR3nt: TGCAGCGTTGCACCATCGATGAACACTGAAGCTTTCTTT; CDR3aa: CSVAPSMNTEAFF
d_gene: NA; abundance: NA; j_gene: TRBJ1-2; v_gene: TRBV11-2; CDR3nt: TGTGCCAGCAGCTTATTGCCAACAGGGACGGGCCATGGCTACACCTTC; CDR3aa: CASSLLPTGTGHGYTF
d_gene: NA; abundance: NA; j_gene: TRBJ1-1; v_gene: TRBV5-6; CDR3nt: TGTGCCAGCAGCCCGTGGACAAGCAACACTGAAGCTTTCTTT; CDR3aa: CASSPWTSNTEAFF
d_gene: NA; abundance: NA; j_gene: TRBJ2-1; v_gene: TRBV10-3; CDR3nt: TGTGCCATCTCCGTGGGGGGAATTTATGAGCAGTTCTTC; CDR3aa: CAISVGGIYEQFF
d_gene: TRBD1; abundance: NA; j_gene: TRBJ1-6; v_gene: TRBV7-2; CDR3nt: TGTGCCAGCAGCTTAGCGACAGGGGGAAATAATTCACCCCTCCACTTT; CDR3aa: CASSLATGGNNSPLHF
d_gene: NA; abundance: NA; j_gene: TRBJ2-1; v_gene: TRBV18; CDR3nt: TGTGCCAGCTCACCACGGGCAACAACCTACAATGAGCAGTTCTTC; CDR3aa: CASSPRATTYNEQFF
d_gene: NA; abundance: NA; j_gene: TRBJ1-2; v_gene: TRBV2; CDR3nt: TGTGCCAGCGTTGACAATGGCTACACCTTC; CDR3aa: CASVDNGYTF
d_gene: NA; abundance: few; j_gene: TRBJ1-2; v_gene: TRBV10-3; CDR3nt: TGTGCCATCAGTGGCCCCGAGGATGGCTACACCTTC; CDR3aa: CAISGPEDGYTF
d_gene: NA; abundance: NA; j_gene: TRBJ1-1; v_gene: TRBV10-3; CDR3nt: TGTGCCATCAGGGCGAACACTGAAGCTTTCTTT; CDR3aa: CAIRANTEAFF
d_gene: NA; abundance: NA; j_gene: TRBJ1-2; v_gene: TRBV4-1; CDR3nt: TGCGCCAGCAGCCAAGAAATGGACTGGGGGGTTAACTATGGCTACACCTTC; CDR3aa: CASSQEMDWGVNYGYTF
d_gene: NA; abundance: NA; j_gene: TRBJ2-3; v_gene: TRBV30; CDR3nt: TGTGCCTGGAGTATGGCTGGGGGCACAGATACGCAGTATTTT; CDR3aa: CAWSMAGGTDTQYF
d_gene: TRBD2; abundance: few; j_gene: TRBJ2-5; v_gene: TRBV19; CDR3nt: TGTGCCAGTAGTATAGGAGGTAGCGGGGGCCAAGAGACCCAGTACTTC; CDR3aa: CASSIGGSGGQETQYF
d_gene: NA; abundance: NA; j_gene: TRBJ1-1; v_gene: TRBV25-1; CDR3nt: TGTGCCAGCCGATGGGAGGGGGGGACTGAAGCTTTCTTT; CDR3aa: CASRWEGGTEAFF
d_gene: NA; abundance: NA; j_gene: TRBJ1-5; v_gene: TRBV18; CDR3nt: TGTGCCAGCTCAGCTTCCGGGACACCGGTAACACATTTT; CDR3aa: CASSASGTPVTHF
d_gene: NA; abundance: few; j_gene: TRBJ1-2; v_gene: TRBV30; CDR3nt: TGTGCCTGGAGTATTAGTAGGGCGGACTATGGCTACACCTTC; CDR3aa: CAWSISRADYGYTF
d_gene: NA; abundance: NA; j_gene: TRBJ2-1; v_gene: TRBV9; CDR3nt: TGTGCCAGCAGCGTAGACGCCCTGGGGTACAATGAGCAGTTCTTC; CDR3aa: CASSVDALGYNEQFF
d_gene: NA; abundance: few; j_gene: TRBJ1-3; v_gene: TRBV6-5; CDR3nt: TGTGCCAGCAGCCTCGAGATGCCTGGAAACACCATATATTTT; CDR3aa: CASSLEMPGNTIYF
d_gene: NA; abundance: few; j_gene: TRBJ2-7; v_gene: TRBV7-9; CDR3nt: TGTGCCAGCAGCCCACAACCTCGCGGGCAGTACTTC; CDR3aa: CASSPQPRGQYF
d_gene: TRBD2; abundance: NA; j_gene: TRBJ2-3; v_gene: TRBV5-1; CDR3nt: TGCGCCAGCAGCCCTCTTCTGGCGGGGGGGCGGAATACGCAGTATTTT; CDR3aa: CASSPLLAGGRNTQYF
d_gene: NA; abundance: NA; j_gene: TRBJ2-5; v_gene: TRBV30; CDR3nt: TGTGCCTGGAGTAGCGGTGGGGAGACCCAGTACTTC; CDR3aa: CAWSSGGETQYF
d_gene: NA; abundance: few; j_gene: TRBJ1-1; v_gene: TRBV4-1; CDR3nt: TGCGCCAGCAGCCAAGTTGGGCAGCTATCCACTGCTTTCTTT; CDR3aa: CASSQVGQLSTAFF
d_gene: NA; abundance: NA; j_gene: TRBJ1-5; v_gene: TRBV5-4; CDR3nt: TGTGCCAGCAGCTTGGACGGCTCGGCTAGCAATCAGCCCCAGCATTTT; CDR3aa: CASSLDGSASNQPQHF
d_gene: TRBD2; abundance: few; j_gene: TRBJ2-1; v_gene: TRBV19; CDR3nt: TGTGCCAGTAGCACGAGCGGGGGGGCGGGCAATGAGCAGTTCTTC; CDR3aa: CASSTSGGAGNEQFF
d_gene: NA; abundance: NA; j_gene: TRBJ2-2; v_gene: TRBV5-1; CDR3nt: TGCGCCAGCAGCTGGACGGGGGAGAACACCGGGGAGCTGTTTTTT; CDR3aa: CASSWTGENTGELFF
d_gene: NA; abundance: NA; j_gene: TRBJ1-4; v_gene: TRBV6-5; CDR3nt: TGTGCCAGCAACGGCAGGAAAAATGAAAAACTGTTTTTT; CDR3aa: CASNGRKNEKLFF
d_gene: NA; abundance: NA; j_gene: TRBJ2-7; v_gene: TRBV6-5; CDR3nt: TGTGCCACCGCTGGGCATAGCTCCTACGAGCAGTACTTC; CDR3aa: CATAGHSSYEQYF
d_gene: NA; abundance: few; j_gene: TRBJ1-5; v_gene: TRBV7-9; CDR3nt: TGTGCCACGGGGGGCAATCAGCCCCAGCATTTT; CDR3aa: CATGGNQPQHF
d_gene: NA; abundance: few; j_gene: TRBJ2-7; v_gene: TRBV4-1; CDR3nt: TGCGCCAGCAGTCCCCTCGAGGCCCTCGAGCAGTACTTC; CDR3aa: CASSPLEALEQYF
d_gene: NA; abundance: few; j_gene: TRBJ2-7; v_gene: TRBV2; CDR3nt: TGTGCCAGCATGACTCTTCACGAGCAGTACTTC; CDR3aa: CASMTLHEQYF
d_gene: TRBD2; abundance: few; j_gene: TRBJ2-3; v_gene: TRBV30; CDR3nt: TGTGCCTGGATCCTCCCGGGACTAGCACTAGATACGCAGTATTTT; CDR3aa: CAWILPGLALDTQYF
d_gene: NA; abundance: NA; j_gene: TRBJ1-1; v_gene: TRBV29-1; CDR3nt: TGCAGCGTCCTGACCCTGTGGGCTGAAGCTTTCTTT; CDR3aa: CSVLTLWAEAFF
d_gene: NA; abundance: few; j_gene: TRBJ1-1; v_gene: TRBV10-3; CDR3nt: TGTGCCATCAGTAAATACCAAACGAACACTGAAGCTTTCTTT; CDR3aa: CAISKYQTNTEAFF
d_gene: TRBD1; abundance: few; j_gene: TRBJ2-5; v_gene: TRBV5-1; CDR3nt: TGCGCCAGCACCACAGCCGGGACAGGGCGAGAGACCCAGTACTTC; CDR3aa: CASTTAGTGRETQYF
d_gene: NA; abundance: few; j_gene: TRBJ1-5; v_gene: TRBV14; CDR3nt: TGTGCCAGCAGCCTTGCGGGTGGTCAGCCCCAGCATTTT; CDR3aa: CASSLAGGQPQHF
d_gene: NA; abundance: NA; j_gene: TRBJ2-7; v_gene: TRBV2; CDR3nt: TGTGCCAGCACGGTAGATCCCCCCCGATCCTACGAGCAGTACTTC; CDR3aa: CASTVDPPRSYEQYF